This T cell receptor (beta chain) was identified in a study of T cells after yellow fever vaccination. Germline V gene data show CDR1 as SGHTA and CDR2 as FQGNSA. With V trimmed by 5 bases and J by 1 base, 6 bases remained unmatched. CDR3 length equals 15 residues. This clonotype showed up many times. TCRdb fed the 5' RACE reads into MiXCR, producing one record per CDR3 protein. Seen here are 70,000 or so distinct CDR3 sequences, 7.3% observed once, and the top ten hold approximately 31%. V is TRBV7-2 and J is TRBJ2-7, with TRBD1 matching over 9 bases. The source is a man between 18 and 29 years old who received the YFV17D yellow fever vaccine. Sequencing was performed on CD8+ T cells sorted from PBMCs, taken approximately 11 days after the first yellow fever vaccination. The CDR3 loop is CASSRTGQGSYEQYF. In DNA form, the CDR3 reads TGTGCCAGCAGCCGAACGGGACAGGGTTCCTACGAGCAGTACTTC.